This TCR beta chain was sequenced for a study of blood T cell repertoires in COVID-19. On the study more broadly: Acute and convalescent COVID-19 specimens originated in the United States, Italy and Spain.

The CDR3 loop spans 19 amino acids. Germline V lookup: CDR1 SGHVS, CDR2 FQNEAQ. V trimming: 1 base; J trimming: 8 bases; junction bases outside the gene matches: 16. Original processing notes: Using reference gene primer amplification, nucleated cell counts were estimated. TCRdb's copy holds only in-frame clones and misses some; the assay was immunoSEQ multiplex PCR. Clone size and V and J calls were adopted from that table, with D and trimming inferred from the DNA. The sample lists 45,000 to 55,000 clones; just over 85% were seen once. The TCR originated in a man in his 70s with active COVID-19. The sequenced material came from peripheral blood. The chain employs TRBV7-8 and TRBJ2-1, with 11 bases aligning to TRBD2. The CDR3 nucleotides are TGTGCCAGCAGCTTAGTGGCAGGGGGTACTAGCGGGGGAGTCCATGAGCAGTTCTTC. It specifies CASSLVAGGTSGGVHEQFF.